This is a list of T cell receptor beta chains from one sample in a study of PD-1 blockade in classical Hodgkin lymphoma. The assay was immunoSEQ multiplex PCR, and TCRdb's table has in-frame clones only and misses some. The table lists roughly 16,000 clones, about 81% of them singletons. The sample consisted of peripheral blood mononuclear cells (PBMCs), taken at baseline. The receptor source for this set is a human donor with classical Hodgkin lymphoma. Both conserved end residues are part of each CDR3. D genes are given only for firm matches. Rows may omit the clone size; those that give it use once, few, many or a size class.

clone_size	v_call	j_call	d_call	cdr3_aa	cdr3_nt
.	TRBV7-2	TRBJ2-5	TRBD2	CASSSRSGGSTETQYF	TGTGCCAGCAGCTCGCGTAGCGGGGGCTCTACAGAGACCCAGTACTTC
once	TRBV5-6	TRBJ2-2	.	CASSLGQNTGELFF	TGTGCCAGCAGCCTGGGACAGAACACCGGGGAGCTGTTTTTT
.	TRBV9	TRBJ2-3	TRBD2	CASRPIAGADTQYF	TGTGCCAGCAGGCCGATAGCGGGGGCTGATACGCAGTATTTT
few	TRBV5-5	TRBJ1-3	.	CASSLADTSGNTIYF	TGTGCCAGCAGCTTGGCGGACACCTCTGGAAACACCATATATTTT
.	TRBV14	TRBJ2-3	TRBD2	CASSQGDSGGADTQYF	TGTGCCAGCAGCCAAGGTGATAGCGGGGGAGCAGATACGCAGTATTTT
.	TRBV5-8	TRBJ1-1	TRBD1	CASSRRDRVAEAFF	TGTGCCAGCAGCCGGAGGGACAGGGTGGCTGAAGCTTTCTTT
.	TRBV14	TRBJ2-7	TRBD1	CASSVRDSRSYEQYF	TGTGCCAGCAGCGTCCGGGACAGCCGCTCCTACGAGCAGTACTTC
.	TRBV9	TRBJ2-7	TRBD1	CASSPGQGVPSYEQYF	TGTGCCAGCAGCCCTGGACAGGGGGTACCCTCCTACGAGCAGTACTTC
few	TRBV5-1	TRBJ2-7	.	CASSLAGRSEQYF	TGCGCCAGCAGCTTGGCGGGACGCAGCGAGCAGTACTTC
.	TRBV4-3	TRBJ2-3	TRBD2	CASSQDELAGGDTQYF	TGCGCCAGCAGCCAAGATGAGTTAGCGGGAGGGGATACGCAGTATTTT
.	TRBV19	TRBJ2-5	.	CASSTSDTETQYF	TGTGCCAGTAGTACCTCGGACACAGAGACCCAGTACTTC
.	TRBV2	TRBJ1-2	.	CASSGDRMTYGYTF	TGTGCCAGCAGTGGAGACAGAATGACCTATGGCTACACCTTC
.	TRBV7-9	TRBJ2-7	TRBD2	CAAGLAYDEQYF	TGTGCCGCGGGACTAGCGTACGACGAGCAGTACTTC
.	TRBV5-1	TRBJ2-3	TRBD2	CASSPLAGGVTDTQYF	TGCGCCAGCAGCCCTCTAGCGGGAGGTGTAACAGATACGCAGTATTTT
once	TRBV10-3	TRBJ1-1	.	CAISANTEAFF	TGTGCCATCAGTGCGAACACTGAAGCTTTCTTT
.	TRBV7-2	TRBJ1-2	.	CASSLNNNYGYTF	TGTGCCAGCAGCTTAAACAATAACTATGGCTACACCTTC
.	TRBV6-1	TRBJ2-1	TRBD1	CASTRGTGPLNEQFF	TGTGCCAGCACCAGGGGGACAGGACCTCTCAATGAGCAGTTCTTC
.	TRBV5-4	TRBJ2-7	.	CASSTSATGYEEQHF	.
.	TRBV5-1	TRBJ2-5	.	CASSGLLETQYF	TGCGCCAGCAGCGGGCTCTTGGAGACCCAGTACTTC
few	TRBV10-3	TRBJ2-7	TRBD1	CAISELGQGTSYEQYF	TGTGCCATCAGTGAACTGGGACAGGGAACCTCCTACGAGCAGTACTTC
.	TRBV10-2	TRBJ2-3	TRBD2	CASSVGLAGGPDTQYF	TGCGCCAGCAGTGTCGGCCTAGCGGGGGGGCCAGATACGCAGTATTTT
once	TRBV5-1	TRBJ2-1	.	CASFRGRDVTYNEQFF	TGCGCCAGCTTCAGGGGTAGGGACGTTACTTACAATGAGCAGTTCTTC
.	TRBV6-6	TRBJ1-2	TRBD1	CASSYPMGTGGGYTF	TGTGCCAGCAGTTACCCCATGGGGACAGGGGGTGGCTACACCTTC
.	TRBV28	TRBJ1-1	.	CAARGGDTEAFF	TGTGCCGCCCGCGGGGGGGACACTGAAGCTTTCTTT
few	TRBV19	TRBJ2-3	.	CASSIGRAYSTDTQYF	TGTGCCAGTAGTATCGGGCGGGCCTATAGCACAGATACGCAGTATTTT
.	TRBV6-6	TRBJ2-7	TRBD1	CASSIRDRGLEQYF	TGTGCCAGCAGTATCCGGGACAGGGGTCTCGAGCAGTACTTC
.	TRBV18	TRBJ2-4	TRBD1	CASSPYPTGVGAKNIQYF	TGTGCCAGCTCACCATACCCTACAGGGGTAGGTGCCAAAAACATTCAGTACTTC
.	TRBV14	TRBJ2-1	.	CASSQQIYNEQFF	TGTGCCAGCAGCCAACAAATCTACAATGAGCAGTTCTTC
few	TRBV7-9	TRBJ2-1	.	CASSLAGSGANDEQFF	TGTGCCAGCAGCTTAGCCGGCAGCGGAGCCAATGATGAGCAGTTCTTC
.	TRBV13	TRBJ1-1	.	CASSFYTEAFF	TGTGCCAGCAGCTTTTACACTGAAGCTTTCTTT
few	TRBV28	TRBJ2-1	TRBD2	CASSHGTSGRAVYNEQFF	TGTGCCAGCAGTCATGGGACTAGCGGGAGGGCGGTCTACAATGAGCAGTTCTTC
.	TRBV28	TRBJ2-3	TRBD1	CASSRPRDRDPSATQYF	TGTGCCAGCAGCCGCCCGAGGGACAGGGATCCTTCCGCTACGCAGTATTTT
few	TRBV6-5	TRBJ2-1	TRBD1	CASRGGPLNEQFF	TGTGCCAGCAGAGGGGGCCCATTAAATGAGCAGTTCTTC
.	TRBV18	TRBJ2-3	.	CASSTIDSADTQYF	TGTGCCAGCTCCACCATTGACAGCGCGGATACGCAGTATTTT
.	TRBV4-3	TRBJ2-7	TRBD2	CASSRGTSGTYEQYF	TGCGCCAGCAGCCGCGGGACTAGCGGCACCTACGAGCAGTACTTC
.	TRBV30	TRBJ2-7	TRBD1	CAWSADRGAYEQYF	TGTGCCTGGAGTGCGGACAGGGGGGCCTACGAGCAGTACTTC
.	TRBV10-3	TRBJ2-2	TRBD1	CAIRRTGANTGELFF	TGTGCCATCAGGAGGACAGGGGCGAACACCGGGGAGCTGTTTTTT
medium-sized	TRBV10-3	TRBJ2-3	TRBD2	CAISETNILAGVAQYF	TGTGCCATCAGTGAGACCAATATACTAGCGGGGGTGGCGCAGTATTTT
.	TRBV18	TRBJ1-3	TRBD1	CASRATGSDTIYF	TGTGCCAGCCGTGCGACAGGGAGCGACACCATATATTTT
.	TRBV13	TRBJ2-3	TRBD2	CASGPRGLAGGPIRRDTQYF	TGTGCCAGCGGGCCGAGGGGACTAGCGGGAGGGCCAATTCGACGGGATACGCAGTATTTT
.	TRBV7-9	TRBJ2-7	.	CASSPRVHGSYEQYF	TGTGCCAGCAGCCCCCGGGTCCATGGCTCCTACGAGCAGTACTTC
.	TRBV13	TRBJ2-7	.	CASSLGLAEAYEQYF	TGTGCCAGCAGCTTAGGCTTAGCGGAAGCCTACGAGCAGTACTTC
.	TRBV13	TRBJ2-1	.	CASSLPPGWGSGNEQFF	TGTGCCAGCAGCTTACCCCCAGGTTGGGGGAGTGGCAATGAGCAGTTCTTC